This T cell receptor beta chain was recorded in a study of T cell clonality in common variable immunodeficiency. At least ten counts were recorded for this clone. The observed sequence ends 3 residues before the CDR3 terminus, with the missing tail filled in from the germline J gene. This table comes from immunoSEQ multiplex PCR, and its TCRdb copy is limited to in-frame clones, with some not included. The sample contains about 35,000 clones, none of them singletons. The germline gives CDR1 KGHSH, CDR2 LQKENI. Unmatched junction bases numbered 15, after V lost 3 bases and J lost 3 bases. This CDR3 spans 19 amino acids.

This sequence joins TRBV18 and TRBJ2-4, with 9 positions matching TRBD2. Specimen: peripheral blood mononuclear cells. This receptor was identified in a person between 18 and 70 years old in good health. The DNA read from the CDR3 is TGTGCCAGCTCACCCCCCGGCGGGAGGGCCACGGGGGACAAAAACATT. As protein: CASSPPGGRATGDKNI. The CDR3 as a whole reads CASSPPGGRATGDKNIQYF.